This entry concerns a single T cell receptor beta chain. Only in-frame clones appear in the TCRdb table, and some are missing; sequencing was by immunoSEQ multiplex PCR. The sample carries fewer than 15,000 clones, around 70% recorded once. This record belongs to a study of tumor-infiltrating lymphocytes in localized non-small cell lung cancer. Sequencing was performed on uninvolved lung tissue not adjacent to the tumor. The TCR originated in a human donor with non-small cell lung cancer.

CDR3 in amino acids: CAWSKPNWGDAFF. The CDR3, as DNA: TGTGCCTGGAGTAAGCCCAACTGGGGAGATGCTTTCTTT. The chain links TRBV30 to TRBJ1-1; D gene ambiguous. V lost 2 bases, J lost 11 bases, and 18 bases lay in between. The CDR3 loop spans 13 amino acids. Germline V lookup: CDR1 GTSNPN, CDR2 SVGIG (reference sequence).